The entry that follows covers one T cell receptor (beta chain) sequence. Its specificity is not known. The V and J ends lost 5 bases and 9 bases respectively, with 23 bases between them. There are 15 residues in the CDR3. Germline values: CDR1 LGHNA, CDR2 YSLEER. This entry comes from a study of memory CD4+ T cells and cytomegalovirus serostatus. Study outcomes and limitations: The CMV-associated TCR signature appears largely within the CD4+ memory repertoire.

Authors' processing steps: After removing out-of-frame reads, around 2 million distinct TCRbeta sequences remained. TCRdb keeps only in-frame clones here, not all; method: immunoSEQ multiplex PCR. The V and J calls and clone size come from that table; D and trimming were worked out from the DNA. The profile shows 25,000 to 35,000 clones, 70% to 80% of them singletons. The sort gate was single viable CD3+CD4+CD8-CD45RO+ cells for memory CD4+ T cells. Positive selection with CD4 microbeads enriched total CD4+ T cells. The material sequenced was memory CD4+ T cells from blood. J is TRBJ2-7 and V is TRBV4-3; D may correspond to TRBD1 or TRBD2 (7 bases each). The sequence derives from an adult in good health and CMV-seronegative. CDR3: CASSMRGGGAEWQYF. DNA for the CDR3: TGCGCCAGCAGCATGAGGGGAGGGGGCGCGGAATGGCAGTACTTC.